Below, 24 T cell receptor beta chains from the same sample are listed, as sequenced in a study of spatial heterogeneity in lung cancer. Time point indicated: blood at routine non-recurrence follow-up after resection. TCRdb re-derived calls from the 5' RACE reads in MiXCR, one entry per CDR3 protein. The sample lists fewer than 50,000 distinct CDR3 sequences; roughly a tenth were seen once. This material consisted of PBMCs, taken at follow-up. Receptors originate from a female donor with early-stage non-small cell lung cancer.

This clonotype was found a few times. The CDR3 reads CASSTLTSSTDTQYF. CDR3 in DNA: TGCGCCAGCAGCACTTTAACTTCTAGCACAGATACGCAGTATTTT. The chain recombines TRBV5-1 with TRBJ2-3; D is unclear. There are 15 residues in the CDR3. Germline V gives CDR1 SGHRS, CDR2 YFSETQ. V was pared by 4 bases and J by 0 bases, with 12 bases between.

This clonotype was detected only once. The chain links TRBV24-1 to TRBJ1-5; TRBD1 might be the D (5 bases). CDR3 length equals 15 residues. Germline V gene sequence: CDR1 KGHDR, CDR2 SFDVKD. V was shortened by 3 bases and J by 2 bases, with 10 bases between the two germline ends. CDR3 protein: CATSDHRGGNQPQHF. The CDR3 DNA reads TGTGCCACCAGTGATCACCGGGGCGGCAATCAGCCCCAGCATTTT.

V gene TRBV20-1 combines with J gene TRBJ2-2, with 15 bases fitting TRBD2. The V gene's germline CDR1 is DFQATT and CDR2 SNEGSKA (reference sequence). This CDR3 has 16 residues. Trimming at V came to 6 bases and at J to 4 bases, leaving 6 bases not matched to a gene. This CDR3 is CSALGLAGGRTGELFF. For the CDR3, the DNA is TGCAGTGCCCTGGGACTAGCGGGGGGACGCACCGGGGAGCTGTTTTTT.

The J gene is TRBJ2-5, the V gene TRBV3-1; no definite D call. V shed 0 bases and J shed 1 base, with 9 bases lying between them. This CDR3 has 15 residues. The germline CDR1 and CDR2 sequences are LGHDT and YNNKEL (reference sequence). This chain's CDR3 is CASSQDGMPQETQYF. The CDR3 bases are TGTGCCAGCAGCCAAGATGGGATGCCCCAAGAGACCCAGTACTTC.

This clonotype has only a few counts. The chain employs TRBV28 and TRBJ2-2; no clear D. Trimming pared 3 bases from V and 2 bases from J, leaving 10 bases between. The CDR3 extends over 15 amino acids. Per germline, CDR1 MDHEN and CDR2 SYDVKM. The CDR3 DNA reads as TGTGCCAGCAGTTTGTTGGTCGTTAACACCGGGGAGCTGTTTTTT. It encodes CASSLLVVNTGELFF.

Remarks on this clonotype: A junction end diverges from the germline sequence, so it may reflect a read error. J is TRBJ2-7 and V is TRBV29-1, with D possibly matching TRBD1 (5 bases). The CDR3 is made up of 13 amino acids. Germline values: CDR1 SQVTM, CDR2 ANQGSEA. The CDR3 here is CGVGARLTYEQYF. CDR3 in DNA: TGCGGCGTTGGGGCCCGATTAACCTACGAGCAGTACTTC.

This clonotype was detected a few times. The rearrangement joins TRBV20-1 to TRBJ1-5; the D gene is possibly TRBD1 (5 bases). Germline-derived CDR1 and CDR2 are DFQATT and SNEGSKA (reference sequence). The CDR3 is 13 residues long. V was pared by 5 bases and J by 9 bases, with 17 bases between. The CDR3 protein is CSAHDRLQGPQHF. CDR3 in DNA: TGCAGTGCTCACGACAGACTGCAAGGGCCCCAGCATTTT.

To note about this clonotype: A junction end diverges from the germline sequence, so it may reflect a read error. This chain uses TRBV27 with TRBJ2-3, with 8 bases aligning to TRBD1. This CDR3 has 14 amino acids. CDR1 is MNHEY and CDR2 is SMNVEV in the germline V gene (reference sequence). CDR3 amino acids: CVSTGTGQGDTQYF. CDR3 in DNA: TGTGTCAGCACCGGGACAGGCCAAGGAGATACGCAGTATTTT.

This clonotype was counted ten times or more. The J gene is TRBJ1-2, the V gene TRBV2; D might be TRBD1 (5 bases). Trimming removed 6 bases from V and 0 bases from J, with 8 bases in between. The CDR3 runs 13 residues. The germline CDR1 and CDR2 sequences are SNHLY and FYNNEI. This CDR3 reads CASRGEANYGYTF. CDR3 bases: TGTGCCAGCAGGGGGGAGGCTAACTATGGCTACACCTTC.

The rearrangement links TRBV7-9 to TRBJ2-1, with D uncertain. The V and J ends lost 1 base and 7 bases respectively, with 5 bases between them. This CDR3 is 12 amino acids long. Per germline, CDR1 SEHNR and CDR2 FQNEAQ (reference sequence). The CDR3 region has the DNA TGTGCCAGCAGCTTAGGAGAAAATGAGCAGTTCTTC. Amino acids: CASSLGENEQFF.

This clonotype showed up many times. The V call is TRBV19, the J call TRBJ1-5; D is perhaps TRBD1 (5 bases). CDR1 and CDR2 from the germline V gene are LNHDA and SQIVND (reference sequence). This CDR3 is built from 13 residues. Trimming shortened V by 1 base and J by 7 bases, and 8 bases separated the two germline ends. The CDR3 DNA follows: TGTGCCAGTAGTATAGGGAGGGACCAGCCCCAGCATTTT. This translates into CASSIGRDQPQHF.

This clonotype appeared many times. CDR3 loop: CASSRPTGSSGNTIYF. In DNA form, the CDR3 reads TGTGCCAGCAGTCGACCGACGGGGAGCTCTGGAAACACCATATATTTT. The chain employs TRBV12-3 or TRBV12-4 and TRBJ1-3; unclear D gene. The CDR3 is made up of 16 amino acids. Trimming cost V 5 bases and J 0 bases, with 14 bases left between them.

The table lists this clonotype with a few counts. The CDR3 coding sequence is TGTGCCAGCAGCTTAAGTTGGGACACTGAAGCTTTCTTT. As protein: CASSLSWDTEAFF. The rearrangement joins TRBV7-2 to TRBJ1-1; D uncertain. V lost 2 bases and J lost 3, with 7 bases in between. Germline V CDR1 and CDR2: SGHTA, FQGNSA. The CDR3 length is 13 residues.

This sequence joins TRBV7-2 and TRBJ1-3; D uncertain. The ends were cut back, 1 base at V and 4 bases at J, with 8 bases in the middle. Germline CDR1 and CDR2: SGHTA and FQGNSA. The length of the CDR3 is 14 residues. For the CDR3, the DNA is TGTGCCAGCAGCTTAGTAGGGTCCGGAAACACCATATATTTT. It is translated as CASSLVGSGNTIYF.

The rearrangement links TRBV5-1 to TRBJ2-7, with D perhaps matching TRBD2 (6 bases). Trimming left V 4 bases short and J 6 bases short, with 17 bases between. The CDR3 consists of 14 residues. Germline-derived CDR1 and CDR2 are SGHRS and YFSETQ. CDR3 sequence reads: CASSPSRGDLEQYF. Here the CDR3 DNA reads TGCGCCAGCAGCCCCTCGCGCGGGGACCTCGAGCAGTACTTC.

The chain couples TRBV13 to TRBJ2-3, with a tentative D call TRBD1 (5 bases). Between the trimmed V and J ends, which lost 1 base and 5 bases, there was a span of 7 bases. The CDR3 has 13 amino acids. Germline V lookup: CDR1 PRHDT, CDR2 FYEKMQ (reference sequence). This CDR3 reads CASSLETEDTQYF. In nucleotides, the CDR3 is TGTGCCAGCAGCTTAGAGACAGAAGATACGCAGTATTTT.

This clonotype appeared a few times. The CDR3, as DNA: TGTGCTAGTGGCCCCGGGTCGGGCACAGATACGCAGTATTTT. It yields the protein CASGPGSGTDTQYF. V usage is TRBV12-5 and J usage is TRBJ2-3; no reliable D call. Per germline, CDR1 LGHNT and CDR2 FRNRAP. V dropped 6 bases and J dropped 1 base, with 11 bases sitting between them. This CDR3 is 14 amino acids long.

This clonotype was seen many times. The chain carries TRBV6-1 and TRBJ2-7; TRBD1 matches at 11 bases. CDR3 length: 14 amino acids. Trimming at V came to 4 bases and at J to 3 bases, leaving 2 bases not matched to a gene. Germline assignment: CDR1 MNHNS and CDR2 SASEGT. CDR3 bases: TGTGCCAGCAGTGCCGGGACAGGGGGCTACGAGCAGTACTTC. This sequence encodes CASSAGTGGYEQYF.

This clonotype turned up a few times. The CDR3 region has the DNA TGTGCCAGCAGCGCGGGGGGTGGCCACAATGAGCAGTTCTTC. Its protein is CASSAGGGHNEQFF. The chain combines TRBV6-5 with TRBJ2-1; 8 positions agree with TRBD2. The CDR3 contains 14 residues. After removal of 6 bases from V and 5 bases from J, the junction contained 6 bases not matched to a gene. CDR1 is MNHEY, CDR2 SVGAGI, per germline.

The V call is TRBV19, the J call TRBJ2-5, with a weak D call TRBD2 (5 bases). The CDR3 is made up of 14 amino acids. Trimming shortened V by 5 bases and J by 0 bases, and 10 bases separated the two germline ends. Germline CDR1 is LNHDA and CDR2 is SQIVND (reference sequence). The CDR3 reads CASSLTGNQETQYF. As DNA, the CDR3 is TGTGCCAGTAGTCTTACCGGGAACCAAGAGACCCAGTACTTC. Full variable domain (missing parts from reference TRBV19 and TRBJ2-5): DGGITQSPKYLFRKEGQNVTLSCEQNLNHDAMYWYRQDPGQGLRLIYYSQIVNDFQKGDIAEGYSVSREKKESFPLTVTSAQKNPTAFYLCASSLTGNQETQYFGPGTRLLVL.

The sample holds a few counts of this clonotype. This chain uses TRBV20-1 with TRBJ2-2; 9 bases align to TRBD2. Germline values: CDR1 DFQATT, CDR2 SNEGSKA (reference sequence). The CDR3 extends over 14 amino acids. V lost 2 bases and J lost 2; bases outside the gene matches: 0. For the CDR3, the DNA is TGCAGTGCTAGACTAGCGGGAAACACCGGGGAGCTGTTTTTT. It yields the protein CSARLAGNTGELFF.

This clonotype came up many times. The chain couples TRBV28 to TRBJ2-5, with D tentatively TRBD2 (5 bases). This CDR3 is built from 13 residues. Per germline, CDR1 MDHEN and CDR2 SYDVKM. Trimming removed 4 bases at V and 7 bases at J, with 13 bases between. CDR3 residues: CASSSPHRGTQYF. CDR3 sequence (DNA): TGTGCCAGCAGTTCTCCCCATCGGGGGACCCAGTACTTC.

This clonotype was observed a handful of times. The rearrangement joins TRBV7-9 to TRBJ2-3; weak D call: TRBD1 (6 bases). This CDR3 comprises 15 residues. Looked up from germline, CDR1 is SEHNR and CDR2 is FQNEAQ (reference sequence). Trimming cost V 4 bases and J 0 bases, with 11 bases left between them. CDR3 amino acids: CASSYDRRSTDTQYF. The DNA of the CDR3 is TGTGCCAGCAGCTACGACAGGAGGAGCACAGATACGCAGTATTTT. Based on the CDR3 plus reference TRBV7-9 and TRBJ2-3, the full variable domain is DTGVSQNPRHKITKRGQNVTFRCDPISEHNRLYWYRQTLGQGPEFLTYFQNEAQLEKSRLLSDRFSAERPKGSFSTLEIQRTEQGDSAMYLCASSYDRRSTDTQYFGPGTRLTVL.

This clonotype was counted ten times or more. The rearrangement joins TRBV7-9 to TRBJ2-1; D could derive from TRBD1 or TRBD2 (5 bases each). The CDR3 is 14 residues long. The V end lost 5 bases, the J end lost 8 bases, and 16 bases lay between the germline ends. In germline, CDR1 is SEHNR, CDR2 FQNEAQ (reference sequence). In DNA form, the CDR3 reads TGTGCCAGCAGCACCGGGGCCCTCCTGTATGAGCAGTTCTTC. This gives the protein CASSTGALLYEQFF.